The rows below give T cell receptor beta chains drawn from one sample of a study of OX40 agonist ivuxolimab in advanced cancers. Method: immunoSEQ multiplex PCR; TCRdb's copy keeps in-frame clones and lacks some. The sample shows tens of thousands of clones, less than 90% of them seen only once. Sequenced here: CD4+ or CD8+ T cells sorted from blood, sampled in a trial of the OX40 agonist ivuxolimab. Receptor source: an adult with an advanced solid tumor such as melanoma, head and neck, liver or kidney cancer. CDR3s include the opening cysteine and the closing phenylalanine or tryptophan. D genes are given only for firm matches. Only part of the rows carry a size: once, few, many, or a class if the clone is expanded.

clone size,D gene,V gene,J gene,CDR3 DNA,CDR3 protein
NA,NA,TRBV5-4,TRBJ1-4,TGTGCCAGCAGCTTTCCAGGTTCCGAAAAACTGTTTTTT,CASSFPGSEKLFF
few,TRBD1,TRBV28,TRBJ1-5,TGTGCCAGCAGCTCCGCGGGACAGGGGAGGCAGCCCCAGCATTTT,CASSSAGQGRQPQHF
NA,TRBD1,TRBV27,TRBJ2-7,TGTGCCAGCAGCGCTTACCGGGACAGGGGGCCCTACGAGCAGTACTTC,CASSAYRDRGPYEQYF
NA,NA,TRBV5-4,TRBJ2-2,TGTGCCAGCAGCTTGGAGGCCGGGAAAGGTACCGGGGAGCTGTTTTTT,CASSLEAGKGTGELFF
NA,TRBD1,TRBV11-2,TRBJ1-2,TGTGCCAGCAGCCCTCTGTTAAAGGGGGCCCTCTATGGCTACACCTTC,CASSPLLKGALYGYTF
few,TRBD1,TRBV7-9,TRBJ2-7,TGTGCCAGCAGCTTCCCACTTCCCGCTCGACAGGGGGCGGAGGAGCAGTACTTC,CASSFPLPARQGAEEQYF
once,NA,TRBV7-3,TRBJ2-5,TGTGCCAGCAGCCGTGGGACCGGGGAGACCCAGTACTTC,CASSRGTGETQYF
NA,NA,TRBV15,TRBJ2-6,TGTGCCACCAAGGGGCTCGGGGCCAACGTCCTGACTTTC,CATKGLGANVLTF
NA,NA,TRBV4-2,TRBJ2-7,TGTGCCAGCAGCCCCCAGGGGCGGGGAAGGAACGAGCAGTACTTC,CASSPQGRGRNEQYF
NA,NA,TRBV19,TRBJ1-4,TGTGCCAGTAGCAACTTAAGAGGGGGGACTAATGAAAAACTGTTTTTT,CASSNLRGGTNEKLFF
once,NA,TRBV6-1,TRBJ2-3,TGTGCCAGCAGTGAAACAGGACGGGATACGCAGTATTTT,CASSETGRDTQYF
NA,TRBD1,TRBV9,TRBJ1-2,TGTGCCAGCAGCGTAGACACAGGGGTCCATGGCTACACCTTC,CASSVDTGVHGYTF
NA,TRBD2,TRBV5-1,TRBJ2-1,TGCGCCAGCAGCTTAGCTAGCGGGAGGGCCGGGAATGAGCAGTTCTTC,CASSLASGRAGNEQFF
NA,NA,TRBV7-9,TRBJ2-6,TGTGCCAGCAGCTCCAACAGGGGACTTAGCTCTGGGGCCAACGTCCTGACTTTC,CASSSNRGLSSGANVLTF
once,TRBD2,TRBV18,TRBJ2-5,TGTGCCAGCTCACCACCGGGACTAGCGGGACAAGAGACCCAGTACTTC,CASSPPGLAGQETQYF
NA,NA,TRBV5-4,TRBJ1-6,TGTGCCAGCAGCTTGGACGGGTTCTCCTATAATTCACCCCTCCACTTT,CASSLDGFSYNSPLHF
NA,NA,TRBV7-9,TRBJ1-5,TGTGCCAGCAGCTTGGGTCAGCAGGGGCACCCGGCCAATCAGCCCCAGCATTTT,CASSLGQQGHPANQPQHF
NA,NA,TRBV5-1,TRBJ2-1,TGCGCCAGCAGCTTAGGGAGTCAAGGGGCCGGTAGTGAGCAGTTCTTC,CASSLGSQGAGSEQFF
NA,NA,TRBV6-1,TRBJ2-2,TGTGCCAGCAGTGAAATATGGTCTGGCACCGGGGAGCTGTTTTTT,CASSEIWSGTGELFF
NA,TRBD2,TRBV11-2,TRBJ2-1,TGTGCCAGCAGCCGAAACCCGACTAGCGCTTACAATGAGCAGTTCTTC,CASSRNPTSAYNEQFF
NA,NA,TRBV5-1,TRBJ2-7,TGCGCCAGCAGCTTGGGTACGGGGAACATCCCCGAGCAGTACTTC,CASSLGTGNIPEQYF
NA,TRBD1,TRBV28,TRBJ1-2,TGTGCCAGCAGTTTTCAGGGGGCACGAAGTGGCTACACCTTC,CASSFQGARSGYTF
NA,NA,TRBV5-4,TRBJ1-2,TGTGCCAGCAGCTTGGTGGGCCAACGTTATGGCTACACCTTC,CASSLVGQRYGYTF
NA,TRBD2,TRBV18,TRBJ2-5,TGTGCCAGCTCACCACCGAATAGCGGGATGGAGACCCAGTACTTC,CASSPPNSGMETQYF
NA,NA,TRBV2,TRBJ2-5,TGTGCCAGCAGGCCCGTCTTAGGGGGGCAAGAGACCCAGTACTTC,CASRPVLGGQETQYF
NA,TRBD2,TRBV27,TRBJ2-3,TGTGCCAGCAGTTTAGCAGCGGGAGTTAGTACAGATACGCAGTATTTT,CASSLAAGVSTDTQYF
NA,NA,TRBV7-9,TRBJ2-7,TGTGCCAGCAGCCGATTGAATAGTTACGAGCAGTACTTC,CASSRLNSYEQYF
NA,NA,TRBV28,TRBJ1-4,TGTGCCAGCAGTTCGGACGGCCTTAATGAAAAACTGTTTTTT,CASSSDGLNEKLFF
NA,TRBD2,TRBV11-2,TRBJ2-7,TGTGCCAGCAGCTCGACTAGCGGGGCCCACGAGCAGTACTTC,CASSSTSGAHEQYF
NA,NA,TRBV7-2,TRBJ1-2,TGTGCCAGCGCGAGGGGGGGAGAGTATGGCTACACCTTC,CASARGGEYGYTF
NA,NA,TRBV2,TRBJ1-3,TGTGCCAGTACCCGGATGACCTCTGGAAACACCATATATTTT,CASTRMTSGNTIYF
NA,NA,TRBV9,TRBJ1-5,TGTGCCAGCAGCCTTCAGGGGCTTCAGCCCCAGCATTTT,CASSLQGLQPQHF
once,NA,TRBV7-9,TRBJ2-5,TGTGCCAGCAGCTTTAAGGAGACCCAGTACTTC,CASSFKETQYF
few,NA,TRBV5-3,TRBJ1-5,TGTGCCAGAATGGGTCAGGGCTATAGCAATCAGCCCCAGCATTTT,CARMGQGYSNQPQHF
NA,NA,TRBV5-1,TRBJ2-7,TGCGCCAGCAGGGTGGCCCCAGGGGCGTCAAGCTCCTACGAGCAGTACTTC,CASRVAPGASSSYEQYF
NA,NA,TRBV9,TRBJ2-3,TGTGCCAGCAGCGTAGACGTCGCTAGGGCGACAGATACGCAGTATTTT,CASSVDVARATDTQYF
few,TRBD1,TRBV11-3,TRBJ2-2,TGTGCCAGCAGCTTAGGATGGGACAGGGGTGGTTCCGGGGAGCTGTTTTTT,CASSLGWDRGGSGELFF
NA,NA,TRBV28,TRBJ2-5,TGTGCCAGCAGTTTCCAGGGGAGGGAGACCCAGTACTTC,CASSFQGRETQYF
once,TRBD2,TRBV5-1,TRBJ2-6,TGCGCCAGCAGCCCACGTCCGTTAGCCCTAGCGGGCCTTCATTCTGGGGCCAACGTCCTGACTTTC,CASSPRPLALAGLHSGANVLTF
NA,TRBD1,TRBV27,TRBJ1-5,TGTGCCAGCAGTCTCCGGGACAGAAGCCAGCCCCAGCATTTT,CASSLRDRSQPQHF
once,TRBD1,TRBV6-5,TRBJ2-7,TGTGCCAGCAGTCCCCGGACAGGGGGCTACGAGCAGTACTTC,CASSPRTGGYEQYF
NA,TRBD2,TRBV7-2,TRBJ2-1,TGTGCCAGCAGCTTAGGCAAGCGGGGGGGCAATGATGAGCAGTTCTTC,CASSLGKRGGNDEQFF
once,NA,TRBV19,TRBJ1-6,TGTGCCAGTAGTAACCGGGACGGTTCACCCCTCCACTTT,CASSNRDGSPLHF